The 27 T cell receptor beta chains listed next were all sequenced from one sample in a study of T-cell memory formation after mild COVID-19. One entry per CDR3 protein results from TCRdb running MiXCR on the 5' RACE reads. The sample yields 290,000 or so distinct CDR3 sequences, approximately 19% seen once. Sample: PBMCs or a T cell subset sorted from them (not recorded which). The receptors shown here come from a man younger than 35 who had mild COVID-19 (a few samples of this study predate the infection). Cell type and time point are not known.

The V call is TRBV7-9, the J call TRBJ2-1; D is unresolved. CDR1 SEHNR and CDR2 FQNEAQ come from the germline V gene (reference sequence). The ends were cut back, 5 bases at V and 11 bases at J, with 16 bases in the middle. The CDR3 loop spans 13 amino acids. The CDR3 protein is CASSDFPPQKQFF. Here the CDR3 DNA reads TGTGCCAGCAGCGATTTCCCACCCCAGAAGCAGTTCTTC.

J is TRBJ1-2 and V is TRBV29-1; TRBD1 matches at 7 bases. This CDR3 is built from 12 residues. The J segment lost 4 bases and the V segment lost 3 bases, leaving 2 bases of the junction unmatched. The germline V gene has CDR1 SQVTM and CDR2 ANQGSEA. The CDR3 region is CSVDRDSYGYTF. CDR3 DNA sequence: TGCAGCGTTGATCGGGACAGCTATGGCTACACCTTC.

The CDR3 sequence: CASSTQSNTEAFF. The CDR3 DNA reads TGTGCCAGCAGCACGCAAAGCAACACTGAAGCTTTCTTT. The rearrangement uses TRBV5-5 and TRBJ1-1; no clear D gene. The CDR3 covers 13 residues. Germline values: CDR1 SGHKS, CDR2 YYEKEE (reference sequence). Trimming stripped 4 bases from V and 2 bases from J, with 9 bases between.

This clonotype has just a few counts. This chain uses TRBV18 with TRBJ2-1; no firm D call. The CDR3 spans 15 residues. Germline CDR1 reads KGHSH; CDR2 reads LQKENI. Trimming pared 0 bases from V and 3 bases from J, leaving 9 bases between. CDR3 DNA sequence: TGTGCCAGCTCACCACCAGACAAGGACTACAATGAGCAGTTCTTC. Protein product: CASSPPDKDYNEQFF.

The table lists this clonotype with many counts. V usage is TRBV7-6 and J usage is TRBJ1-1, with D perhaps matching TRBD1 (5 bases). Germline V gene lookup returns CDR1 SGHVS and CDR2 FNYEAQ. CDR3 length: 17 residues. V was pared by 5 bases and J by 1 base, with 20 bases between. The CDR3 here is CASSARPGRIKNTEAFF. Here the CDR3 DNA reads TGTGCCAGCAGCGCGAGGCCAGGGAGGATTAAGAACACTGAAGCTTTCTTT.

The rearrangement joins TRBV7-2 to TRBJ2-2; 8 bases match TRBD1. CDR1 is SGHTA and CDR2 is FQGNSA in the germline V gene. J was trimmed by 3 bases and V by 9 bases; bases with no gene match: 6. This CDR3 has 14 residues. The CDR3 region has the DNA TGTGCCAGTAACGGACAGGGCCACACCGGGGAGCTGTTTTTT. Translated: CASNGQGHTGELFF.

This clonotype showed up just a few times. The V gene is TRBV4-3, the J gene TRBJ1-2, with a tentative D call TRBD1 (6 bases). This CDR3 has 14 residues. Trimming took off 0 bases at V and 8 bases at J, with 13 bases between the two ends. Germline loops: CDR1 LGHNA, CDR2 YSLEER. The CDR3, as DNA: TGCGCCAGCAGCCAAGATGGGGGCCGGCGGGGCTACACCTTC. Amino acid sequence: CASSQDGGRRGYTF.

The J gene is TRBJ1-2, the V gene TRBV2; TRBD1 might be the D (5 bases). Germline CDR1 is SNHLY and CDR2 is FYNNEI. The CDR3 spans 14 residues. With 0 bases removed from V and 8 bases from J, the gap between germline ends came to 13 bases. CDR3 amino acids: CASSEAMFQGGYTF. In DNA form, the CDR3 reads TGTGCCAGCAGTGAAGCTATGTTCCAGGGCGGCTACACCTTC.

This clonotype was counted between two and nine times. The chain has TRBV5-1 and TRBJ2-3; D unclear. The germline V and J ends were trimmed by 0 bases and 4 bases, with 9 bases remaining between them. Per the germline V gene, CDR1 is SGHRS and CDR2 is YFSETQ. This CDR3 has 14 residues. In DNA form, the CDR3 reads TGCGCCAGCAGCTTGGGACAATCGGCAGATACGCAGTATTTT. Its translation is CASSLGQSADTQYF.

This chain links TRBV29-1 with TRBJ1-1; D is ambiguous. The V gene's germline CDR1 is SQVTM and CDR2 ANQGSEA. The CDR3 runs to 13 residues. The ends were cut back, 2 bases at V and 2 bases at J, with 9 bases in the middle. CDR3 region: CSVERGVNTEAFF. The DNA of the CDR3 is TGCAGCGTTGAACGCGGAGTTAACACTGAAGCTTTCTTT.

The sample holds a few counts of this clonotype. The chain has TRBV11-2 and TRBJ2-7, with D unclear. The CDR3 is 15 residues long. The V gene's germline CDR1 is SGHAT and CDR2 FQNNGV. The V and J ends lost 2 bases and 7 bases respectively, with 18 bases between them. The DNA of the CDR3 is TGTGCCAGCAGCTTAATGTGGACGGACCCTAATGAGCAGTACTTC. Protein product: CASSLMWTDPNEQYF.

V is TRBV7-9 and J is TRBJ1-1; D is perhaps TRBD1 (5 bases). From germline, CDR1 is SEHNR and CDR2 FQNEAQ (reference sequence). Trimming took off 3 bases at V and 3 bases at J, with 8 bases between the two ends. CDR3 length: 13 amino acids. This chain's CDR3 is CASSFGQDTEAFF. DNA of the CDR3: TGTGCCAGCAGCTTTGGACAAGACACTGAAGCTTTCTTT.

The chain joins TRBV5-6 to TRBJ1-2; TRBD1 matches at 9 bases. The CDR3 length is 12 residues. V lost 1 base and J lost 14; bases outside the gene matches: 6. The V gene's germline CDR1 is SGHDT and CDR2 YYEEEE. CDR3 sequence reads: CASSLWTGVKTF. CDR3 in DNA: TGTGCCAGCAGCTTGTGGACAGGGGTGAAAACCTTC.

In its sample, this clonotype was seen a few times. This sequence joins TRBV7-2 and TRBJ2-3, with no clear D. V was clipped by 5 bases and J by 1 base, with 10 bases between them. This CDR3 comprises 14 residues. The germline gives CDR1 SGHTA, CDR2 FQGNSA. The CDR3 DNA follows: TGTGCCAGCAGCCCGTTAGTGGGCACAGATACGCAGTATTTT. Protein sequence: CASSPLVGTDTQYF.

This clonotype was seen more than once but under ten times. The CDR3 sequence is CASSLPGTRMDGYTF. The CDR3 coding sequence is TGTGCCAGCAGCTTACCGGGGACCCGTATGGATGGCTACACCTTC. The chain joins TRBV7-9 to TRBJ1-2, with a weak D call TRBD1 (5 bases). Germline CDR1 SEHNR, CDR2 FQNEAQ (reference sequence). Trimming shortened V by 2 bases and J by 6 bases, and 16 bases separated the two germline ends. This CDR3 has 15 residues.

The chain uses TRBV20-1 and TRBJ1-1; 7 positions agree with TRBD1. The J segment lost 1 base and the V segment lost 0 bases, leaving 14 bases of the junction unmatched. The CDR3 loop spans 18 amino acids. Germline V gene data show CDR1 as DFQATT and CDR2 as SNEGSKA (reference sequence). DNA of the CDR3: TGCAGTGCTAGAGATCGTGCCCGCCGACAGGGCGCGAACACTGAAGCTTTCTTT. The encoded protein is CSARDRARRQGANTEAFF.

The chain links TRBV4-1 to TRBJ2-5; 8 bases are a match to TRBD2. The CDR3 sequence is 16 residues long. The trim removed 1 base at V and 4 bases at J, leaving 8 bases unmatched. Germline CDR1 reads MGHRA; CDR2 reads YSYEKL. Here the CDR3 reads CASSQVPGGAGETQYF. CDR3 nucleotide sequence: TGCGCCAGCAGCCAAGTTCCGGGGGGGGCCGGAGAGACCCAGTACTTC.

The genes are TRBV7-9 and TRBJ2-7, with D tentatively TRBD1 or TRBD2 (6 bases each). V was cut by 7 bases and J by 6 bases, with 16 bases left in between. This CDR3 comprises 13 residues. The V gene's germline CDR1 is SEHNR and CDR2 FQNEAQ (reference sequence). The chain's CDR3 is CASIPPGGLEQYF. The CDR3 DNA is TGTGCCAGCATCCCCCCCGGGGGCCTCGAGCAGTACTTC.

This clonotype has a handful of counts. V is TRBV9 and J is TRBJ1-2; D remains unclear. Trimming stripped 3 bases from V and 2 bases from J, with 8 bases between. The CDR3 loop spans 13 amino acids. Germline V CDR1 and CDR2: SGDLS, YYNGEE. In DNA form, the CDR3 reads TGTGCCAGCAGCGGCGAAACAAACTATGGCTACACCTTC. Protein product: CASSGETNYGYTF.

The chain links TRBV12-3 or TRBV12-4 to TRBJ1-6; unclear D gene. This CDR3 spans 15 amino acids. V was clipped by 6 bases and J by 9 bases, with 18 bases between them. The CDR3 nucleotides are TGTGCCAGCAGCCGGGCGACGGACGTCGGTTCACCCCTCCACTTT. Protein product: CASSRATDVGSPLHF.

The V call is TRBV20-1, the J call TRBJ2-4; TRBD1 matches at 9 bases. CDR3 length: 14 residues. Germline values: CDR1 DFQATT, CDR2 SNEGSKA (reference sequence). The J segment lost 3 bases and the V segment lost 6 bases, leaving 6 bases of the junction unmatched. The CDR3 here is CSAGQGGGKNIQYF. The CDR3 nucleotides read TGCAGTGCGGGACAGGGTGGGGGCAAAAACATTCAGTACTTC.

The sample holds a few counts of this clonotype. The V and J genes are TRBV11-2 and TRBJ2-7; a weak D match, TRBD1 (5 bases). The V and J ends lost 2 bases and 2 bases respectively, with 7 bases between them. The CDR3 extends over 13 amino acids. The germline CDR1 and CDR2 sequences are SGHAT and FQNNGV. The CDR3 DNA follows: TGTGCCAGCAGCTTACAGGGCCCCTACGAGCAGTACGTC. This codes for CASSLQGPYEQYV.

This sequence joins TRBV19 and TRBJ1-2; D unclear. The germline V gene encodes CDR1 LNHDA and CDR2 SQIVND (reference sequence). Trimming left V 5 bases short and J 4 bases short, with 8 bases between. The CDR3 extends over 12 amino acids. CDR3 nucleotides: TGTGCCAGTAGTCCCCGGATCTATGGCTACACCTTC. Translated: CASSPRIYGYTF.

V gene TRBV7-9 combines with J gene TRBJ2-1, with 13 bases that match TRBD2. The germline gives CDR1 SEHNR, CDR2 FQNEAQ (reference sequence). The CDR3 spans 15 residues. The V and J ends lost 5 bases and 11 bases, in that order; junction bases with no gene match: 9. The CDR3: CASSVGLAGAHKQFF. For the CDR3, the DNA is TGTGCCAGCAGCGTTGGACTAGCGGGGGCCCATAAGCAGTTCTTC. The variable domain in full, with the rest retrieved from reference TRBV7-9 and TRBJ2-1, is DTGVSQNPRHKITKRGQNVTFRCDPISEHNRLYWYRQTLGQGPEFLTYFQNEAQLEKSRLLSDRFSAERPKGSFSTLEIQRTEQGDSAMYLCASSVGLAGAHKQFFGPGTRLTVL.

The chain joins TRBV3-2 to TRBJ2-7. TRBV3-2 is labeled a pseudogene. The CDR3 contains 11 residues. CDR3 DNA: TGTGCCAGAGGGAGAACCTACGAGCAGTACGTC. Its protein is CARGRTYEQYV.

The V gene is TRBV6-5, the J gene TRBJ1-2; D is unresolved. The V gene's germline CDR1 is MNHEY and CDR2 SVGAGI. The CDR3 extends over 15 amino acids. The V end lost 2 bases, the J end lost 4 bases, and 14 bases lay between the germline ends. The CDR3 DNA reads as TGTGCCAGCAGTTACAGTACACCAGCCAGCTATGGCTACACCTTC. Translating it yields CASSYSTPASYGYTF.

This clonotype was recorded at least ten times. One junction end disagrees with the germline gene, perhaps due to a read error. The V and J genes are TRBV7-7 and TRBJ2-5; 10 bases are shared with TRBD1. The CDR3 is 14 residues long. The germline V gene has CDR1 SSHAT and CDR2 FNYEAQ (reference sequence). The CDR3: CASSLWTGGETQYF. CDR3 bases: TGTGCTAGCAGCTTGTGGACAGGGGGAGAGACCCAGTACTTC.